This T cell receptor beta chain was obtained from a study of blood T cell repertoires in COVID-19. Study context: The analysed material was cDNA or gDNA that came from T cells, B-cell-depleted T cells, or PBMCs.

This CDR3 is 15 amino acids long. Germline-derived CDR1 and CDR2 are MNHEY and SMNVEV (reference sequence). Losses at the gene ends were 6 bases for V and 4 bases for J; bases not matched to a gene: 9. Using immunoSEQ multiplex PCR, the repertoire was profiled, and TCRdb retains in-frame clones only, with some absent. This table has 80,000 or so clones, around 91% appearing once. This clone was recorded a few times. J is TRBJ1-5 and V is TRBV27; TRBD1 matches at 7 bases. The sequencing sample was made of peripheral blood. The sequence came from a woman aged 45-65 years in a cohort sampled during active COVID-19. This chain's CDR3 is CASSQGQSGNQPQHF. The DNA for the CDR3 is TGTGCCAGCAGCCAGGGACAGTCGGGGAATCAGCCCCAGCATTTT.